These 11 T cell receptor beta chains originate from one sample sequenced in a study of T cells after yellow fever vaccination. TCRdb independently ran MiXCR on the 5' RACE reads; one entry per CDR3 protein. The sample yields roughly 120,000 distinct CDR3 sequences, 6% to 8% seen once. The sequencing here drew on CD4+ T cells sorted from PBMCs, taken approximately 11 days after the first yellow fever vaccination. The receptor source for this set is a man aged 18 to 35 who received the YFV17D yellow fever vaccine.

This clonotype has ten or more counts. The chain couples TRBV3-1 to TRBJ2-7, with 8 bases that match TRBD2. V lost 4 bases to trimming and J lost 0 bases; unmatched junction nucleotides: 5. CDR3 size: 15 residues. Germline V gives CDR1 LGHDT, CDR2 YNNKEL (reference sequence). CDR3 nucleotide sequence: TGTGCCAGCAGCCTTGGACTAGCCACCTCCTACGAGCAGTACTTC. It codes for CASSLGLATSYEQYF.

CDR3 region: CASSYGTNYEQYF. CDR3 DNA sequence: TGTGCCAGCAGTTACGGGACAAACTACGAGCAGTACTTC. This sequence joins TRBV6-2 or TRBV6-3 and TRBJ2-7; D may be TRBD1 (6 bases). The ends were cut back, 2 bases at V and 3 bases at J, with 8 bases in the middle. CDR3 length: 13 amino acids. CDR1 is MNHEY, CDR2 SVGEGT, per germline.

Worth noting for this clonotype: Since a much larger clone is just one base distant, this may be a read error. CDR3 sequence (DNA): TGTGCTAGCAGCTTAGCTCCGGGGGATCAAGATACGCAGTATTTT. Translated: CASSLAPGDQDTQYF. The chain links TRBV7-7 to TRBJ2-3, with D maybe TRBD2 (6 bases). The CDR3 length is 15 residues. Per germline, CDR1 SSHAT and CDR2 FNYEAQ (reference sequence).

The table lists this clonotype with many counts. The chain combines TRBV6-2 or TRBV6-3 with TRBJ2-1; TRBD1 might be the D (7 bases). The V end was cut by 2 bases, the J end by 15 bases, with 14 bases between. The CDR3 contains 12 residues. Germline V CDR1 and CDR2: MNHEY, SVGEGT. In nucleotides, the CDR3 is TGTGCCAGCAGTTACCAGGCGGGACAGTCGTTCTTC. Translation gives CASSYQAGQSFF.

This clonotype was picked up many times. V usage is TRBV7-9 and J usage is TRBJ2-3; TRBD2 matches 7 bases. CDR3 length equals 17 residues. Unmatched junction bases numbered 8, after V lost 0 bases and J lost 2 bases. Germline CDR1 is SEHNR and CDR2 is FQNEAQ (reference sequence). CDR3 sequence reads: CASSLAGGSGATDTQYF. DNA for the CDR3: TGTGCCAGCAGCTTAGCGGGAGGGAGTGGGGCCACAGATACGCAGTATTTT.

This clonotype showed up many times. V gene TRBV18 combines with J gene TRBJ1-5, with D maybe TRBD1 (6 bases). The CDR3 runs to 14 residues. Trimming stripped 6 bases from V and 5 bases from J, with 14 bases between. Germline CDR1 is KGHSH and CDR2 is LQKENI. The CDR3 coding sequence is TGTGCCAGCTCCCGAACAGGGACGTATCAGCCCCAGCATTTT. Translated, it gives CASSRTGTYQPQHF.

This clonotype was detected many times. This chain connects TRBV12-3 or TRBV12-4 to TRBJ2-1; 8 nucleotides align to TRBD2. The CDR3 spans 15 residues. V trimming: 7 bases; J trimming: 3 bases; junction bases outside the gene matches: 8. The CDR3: CASTVAGRVYNEQFF. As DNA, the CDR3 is TGTGCCAGCACCGTAGCGGGGAGGGTCTACAATGAGCAGTTCTTC.

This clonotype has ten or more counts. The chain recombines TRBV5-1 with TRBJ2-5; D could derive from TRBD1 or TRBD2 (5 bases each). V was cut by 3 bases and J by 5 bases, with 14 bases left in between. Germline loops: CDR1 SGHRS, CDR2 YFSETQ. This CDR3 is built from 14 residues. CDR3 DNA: TGCGCCAGCAGCTCGCGCACAGAGGGGGAGACCCAGTACTTC. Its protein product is CASSSRTEGETQYF.

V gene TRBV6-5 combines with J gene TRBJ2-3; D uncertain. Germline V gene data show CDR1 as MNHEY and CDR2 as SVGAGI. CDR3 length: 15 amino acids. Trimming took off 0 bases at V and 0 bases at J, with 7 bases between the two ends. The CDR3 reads CASSYSGRSTDTQYF. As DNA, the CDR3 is TGTGCCAGCAGTTACTCAGGCCGGAGCACAGATACGCAGTATTTT.

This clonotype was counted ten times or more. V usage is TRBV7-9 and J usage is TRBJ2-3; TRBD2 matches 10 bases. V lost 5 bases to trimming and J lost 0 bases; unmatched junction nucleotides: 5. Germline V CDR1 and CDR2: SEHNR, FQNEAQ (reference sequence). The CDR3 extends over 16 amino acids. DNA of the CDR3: TGTGCCAGCAGCCTCACTAGCGGGGAAAGCACAGATACGCAGTATTTT. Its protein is CASSLTSGESTDTQYF.

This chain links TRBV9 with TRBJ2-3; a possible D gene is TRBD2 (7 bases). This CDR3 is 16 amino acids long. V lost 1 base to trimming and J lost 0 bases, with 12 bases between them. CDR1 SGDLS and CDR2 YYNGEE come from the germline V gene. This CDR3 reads CASSVRGGDSTDTQYF. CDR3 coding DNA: TGTGCCAGCAGCGTAAGGGGGGGTGACAGCACAGATACGCAGTATTTT.